Given below is one T cell receptor beta chain in context. The CDR3 has 13 amino acids. Germline V lookup: CDR1 MNHEY, CDR2 SVGAGI. V lost 4 bases and J 6 bases, leaving 9 bases between the germline ends. The source of the sample is a study of blood T cell repertoires in COVID-19. Overall study context: Collection of acute and convalescent COVID-19 samples took place in the United States, Italy and Spain. T cells, B-cell-depleted T cells, or PBMCs supplied cDNA or gDNA.

Original processing methods: How many nucleated cells were present was estimated from reference gene primer amplification. Clones were read by immunoSEQ multiplex PCR, and TCRdb kept only the in-frame ones, dropping some. That table gives V, J and clone size, and the DNA gave D and trimming. Of 37,000 or so clones listed, roughly 84% are singletons. This TCR came from a man in his 60s with active COVID-19. Sample: peripheral blood. The gene calls are TRBV6-5 and TRBJ2-2; no clear D. The CDR3 DNA follows: TGTGCCAGCAGTTCGTGGGCTTCCGGGGAGCTGTTTTTT. Its translation is CASSSWASGELFF.